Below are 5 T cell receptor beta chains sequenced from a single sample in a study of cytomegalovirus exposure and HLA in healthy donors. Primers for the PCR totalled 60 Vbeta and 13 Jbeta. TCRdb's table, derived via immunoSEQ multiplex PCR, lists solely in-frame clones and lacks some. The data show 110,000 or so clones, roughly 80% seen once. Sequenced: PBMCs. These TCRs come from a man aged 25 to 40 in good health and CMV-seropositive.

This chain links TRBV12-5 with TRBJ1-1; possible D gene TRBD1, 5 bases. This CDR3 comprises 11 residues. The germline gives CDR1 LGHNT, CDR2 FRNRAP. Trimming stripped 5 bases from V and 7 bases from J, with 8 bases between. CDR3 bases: TGTGCTAGTGGTCGGGGGGTTGAAGCTTTCTTT. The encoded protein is CASGRGVEAFF.

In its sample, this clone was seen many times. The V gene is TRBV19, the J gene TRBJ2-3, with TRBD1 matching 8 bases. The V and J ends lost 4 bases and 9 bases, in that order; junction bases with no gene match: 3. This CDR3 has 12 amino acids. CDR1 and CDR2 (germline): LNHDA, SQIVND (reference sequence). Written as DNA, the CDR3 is TGTGCCAGTAGTAAGGACAGGGAAACGCAGTATTTT. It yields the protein CASSKDRETQYF.

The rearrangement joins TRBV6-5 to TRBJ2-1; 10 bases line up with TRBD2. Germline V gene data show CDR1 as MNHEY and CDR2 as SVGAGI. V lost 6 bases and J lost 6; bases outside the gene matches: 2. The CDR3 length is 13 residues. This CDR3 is CASRASGGNEQFF. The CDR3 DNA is TGTGCCAGCAGAGCTAGCGGGGGCAATGAGCAGTTCTTC.

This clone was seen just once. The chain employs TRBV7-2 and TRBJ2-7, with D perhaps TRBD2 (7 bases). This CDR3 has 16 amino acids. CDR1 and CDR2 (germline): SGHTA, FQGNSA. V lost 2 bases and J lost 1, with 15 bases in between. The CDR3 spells CASSLSGAGASYEQYF. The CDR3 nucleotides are TGTGCCAGCAGCTTATCCGGGGCGGGGGCGTCCTACGAGCAGTACTTC. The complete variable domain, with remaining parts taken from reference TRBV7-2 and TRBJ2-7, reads GAGVSQSPSNKVTEKGKDVELRCDPISGHTALYWYRQSLGQGLEFLIYFQGNSAPDKSGLPSDRFSAERTGGSVSTLTIQRTQQEDSAVYLCASSLSGAGASYEQYFGPGTRLTVT.

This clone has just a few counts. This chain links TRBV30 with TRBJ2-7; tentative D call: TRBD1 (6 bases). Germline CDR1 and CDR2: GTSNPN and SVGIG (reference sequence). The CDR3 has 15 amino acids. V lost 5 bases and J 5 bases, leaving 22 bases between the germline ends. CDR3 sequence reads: CAWGDKRGYLNEQYF. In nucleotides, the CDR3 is TGTGCCTGGGGGGACAAAAGGGGATATCTGAACGAGCAGTACTTC.